This paragraph reports one T cell receptor (beta chain). What this receptor recognizes is not known. The input lacks base qualities; no much larger clone sits a single base away. These data are taken from a study of control samples from healthy donors and cancer patients (dated by TCRdb to about 2020). The germline V gene sets CDR1 to SGHDT and CDR2 to YYEEEE. The CDR3 runs 13 residues from the cysteine to the phenylalanine. This entry keeps only the CDR3 DNA: 39 bases, framed from base 1. The V and J ends are trimmed by 4 bases and 2 bases, leaving 10 bases between them. Library preparation employed the immunoSEQ multiplex PCR assay. TCRdb stores this immuneACCESS table with in-frame sequences only. Part of the clones is absent; in the studies checked, under half of the shortfall reflects unresolved V genes, and no reason is known for the rest. Within this sample are 180,000 or so clones, with 91% of them counted one time only. Approximately 1.5% of the sample lies in the top ten.

The chain employs TRBV5-6 and TRBJ2-7; TRBD1 is a weak D gene call, 6 bases matching. The source is a woman aged 25 to 39 in good health. Input material: blood. The DNA reads as follows: TGTGCCAGCAGCCCGGGGACAACCTACGAGCAGTACTTC. This translates into CASSPGTTYEQYF.